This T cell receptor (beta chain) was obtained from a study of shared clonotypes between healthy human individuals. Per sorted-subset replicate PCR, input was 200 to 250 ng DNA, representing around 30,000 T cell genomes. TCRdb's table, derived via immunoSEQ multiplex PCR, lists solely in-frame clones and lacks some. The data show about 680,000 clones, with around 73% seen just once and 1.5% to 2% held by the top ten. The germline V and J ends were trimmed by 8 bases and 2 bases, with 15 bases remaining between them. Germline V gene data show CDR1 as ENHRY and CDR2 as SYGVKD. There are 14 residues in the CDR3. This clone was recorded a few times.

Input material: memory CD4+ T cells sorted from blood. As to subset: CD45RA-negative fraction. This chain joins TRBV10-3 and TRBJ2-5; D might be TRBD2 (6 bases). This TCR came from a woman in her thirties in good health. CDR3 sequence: CAISRGSGQETQYF. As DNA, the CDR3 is TGTGCCATCTCCCGGGGTAGCGGACAAGAGACCCAGTACTTC.